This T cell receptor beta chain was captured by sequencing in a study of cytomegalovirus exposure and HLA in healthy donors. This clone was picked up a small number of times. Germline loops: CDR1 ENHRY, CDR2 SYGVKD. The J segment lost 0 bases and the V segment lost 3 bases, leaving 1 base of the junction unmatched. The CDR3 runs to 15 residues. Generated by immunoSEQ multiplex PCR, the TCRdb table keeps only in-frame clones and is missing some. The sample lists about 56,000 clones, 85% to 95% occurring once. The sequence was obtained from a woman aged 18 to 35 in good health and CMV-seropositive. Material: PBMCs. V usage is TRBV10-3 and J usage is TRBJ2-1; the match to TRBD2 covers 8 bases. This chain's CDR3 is CAISESGSSYNEQFF. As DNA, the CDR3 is TGTGCCATCAGTGAAAGCGGGAGCTCCTACAATGAGCAGTTCTTC.